This TCR beta chain stems from a study of T-cell reconstitution after alpha-beta-depleted transplantation in children (dated by TCRdb to the mid-2010s). For the wider study: The study quantitatively tracked T-cell immune reconstitution after TCRalphabeta/CD19-depleted allogeneic hematopoietic cell transplantation in children using TCR repertoire profiling.

The method behind the library was PCR. The data were produced on an Illumina HiSeq 2500. Molecular barcoding was employed in the preparation of TCR libraries, with unique molecular identifiers being used to normalize TCRbeta repertoire quantification. TCRdb ran its own pipeline on the public reads, namely fastp trimming at Q25 and MiXCR clone calling, and kept in-frame beta chains. All rows with the same CDR3 protein become a single entry with the most common DNA and genes. The sample table lists 500,000 or so distinct CDR3 sequences, about 31% of them with a count of one. The top ten constitute approximately 2.3% of the sample. A word on this clonotype: The clone's antigen remains unknown. No qualities accompany the bases; no much larger clone lies one base away.

Cut back by 0 bases and 4 bases, the V and J ends lie 16 bases apart. Including the terminal cysteine and phenylalanine, the CDR3 comprises 15 residues. Just the 45-base CDR3 DNA is kept, in frame starting at base 1. CDR1 DFQATT and CDR2 SNEGSKA are derived from the germline V gene (reference sequence). Sequences were derived from PBMCs from the stem cell graft donor, sampled from the stem cell graft. The V and J segments used are TRBV20-1 and TRBJ2-7; the D segment is perhaps TRBD1 or TRBD2, each sharing 6 matched bases. This TCR was recovered from a human donor who donated a stem cell graft to a child with aplastic anemia. The CDR3 protein is CSAREGEGGSYEQYF. Here is the DNA: TGCAGTGCTAGAGAAGGGGAAGGGGGGTCATACGAGCAGTACTTC.